The 24 T cell receptor beta chains below were found in one sample sequenced in a study of blood T cells in healthy people across ages. Primed by a sample-barcoded 5' primer and a J-beta primer mix, a second PCR proceeded for roughly 6 to 12 cycles. TCRdb analysed the 5' RACE reads with MiXCR anew, one entry per CDR3 protein. The sample has 2 million or so distinct CDR3 sequences, 49% seen once. The material sequenced was blood. These receptors originate from a woman aged 40 to 50 in good health.

This clonotype has a handful of counts. The chain combines TRBV15 with TRBJ2-1; D possibly corresponds to TRBD1 (6 bases). The CDR3 has 13 amino acids. V gave up 0 bases and J gave up 15 bases, with 15 bases separating them. Germline-derived CDR1 and CDR2 are LNHNV and YYDKDF (reference sequence). CDR3 in DNA: TGTGCCACCAGCAGAGATTCGTCCCAACAGGGGTTCTTC. Its protein is CATSRDSSQQGFF.

The rearrangement links TRBV4-2 to TRBJ1-5, with D possibly matching TRBD1 (6 bases). The germline gives CDR1 LGHNA, CDR2 YNFKEQ. Trimming removed 6 bases from V and 1 base from J, with 19 bases in between. The CDR3 runs to 17 residues. CDR3 nucleotide sequence: TGTGCCAGCAGAGAACAAGGGGGGGGGGTAAGCAATCAGCCCCAGCATTTT. This encodes CASREQGGGVSNQPQHF.

The V and J genes are TRBV5-6 and TRBJ1-2; maybe TRBD1 (5 bases). This CDR3 is built from 16 residues. Trimming took off 4 bases at V and 4 bases at J, with 20 bases between the two ends. Germline V gene sequence: CDR1 SGHDT, CDR2 YYEEEE. In DNA, the CDR3 is TGTGCCAGCAGCGTCGGGACGCAACCCCCTTTCTATGGCTACACCTTC. Amino acids: CASSVGTQPPFYGYTF.

V and J are TRBV10-3 and TRBJ2-1, with no clear D. The CDR3 covers 15 residues. Germline assignment: CDR1 ENHRY and CDR2 SYGVKD. The germline V and J ends were trimmed by 0 bases and 2 bases, with 8 bases remaining between them. The CDR3 here is CAISESWATYNEQFF. The DNA of the CDR3 is TGTGCCATCAGTGAGTCGTGGGCAACCTACAATGAGCAGTTCTTC.

The chain recombines TRBV12-3 or TRBV12-4 with TRBJ2-7; no definite D call. This CDR3 comprises 14 residues. The ends were cut back, 3 bases at V and 0 bases at J, with 9 bases in the middle. In DNA form, the CDR3 reads TGTGCCAGCAGTTTGGTACTGAGCTCCTACGAGCAGTACTTC. The encoded protein is CASSLVLSSYEQYF.

The V gene is TRBV24-1, the J gene TRBJ2-7; D perhaps matches TRBD1 (5 bases). The V end was cut by 1 base, the J end by 11 bases, with 11 bases between. Germline assignment: CDR1 KGHDR and CDR2 SFDVKD. This CDR3 comprises 12 residues. The CDR3: CATSDLQAEKYF. The CDR3, as DNA: TGTGCCACCAGTGATTTACAGGCCGAAAAGTACTTC.

V and J are TRBV15 and TRBJ1-6; 7 nucleotides align to TRBD1. Trimming at V came to 1 base and at J to 7 bases, leaving 10 bases not matched to a gene. Germline loops: CDR1 LNHNV, CDR2 YYDKDF (reference sequence). The CDR3 consists of 17 residues. The CDR3 region is CATSRGQGLTPNSPLHF. Written as DNA, the CDR3 is TGTGCCACCAGCAGAGGACAGGGCTTGACGCCAAATTCACCCCTCCACTTT.

This chain connects TRBV28 to TRBJ2-5; the D gene is possibly TRBD1 (5 bases). The CDR3 runs 16 residues. The V gene's germline CDR1 is MDHEN and CDR2 SYDVKM. Trimming shortened V by 2 bases and J by 0 bases, and 13 bases separated the two germline ends. CDR3 DNA sequence: TGTGCCAGCAGTTTACTGGGGCCTAAGTACCAAGAGACCCAGTACTTC. This gives the protein CASSLLGPKYQETQYF.

Written as DNA, the CDR3 is TGTGCCAGCAGTGTAGGGGGGCAGGCAGATACGCAGTATTTT. Amino acids: CASSVGGQADTQYF. The V call is TRBV28, the J call TRBJ2-3, with D possibly being TRBD1 or TRBD2 (6 bases each). V was trimmed by 5 bases and J by 4 bases, leaving 13 bases between them. CDR1 is MDHEN and CDR2 is SYDVKM in the germline V gene. The CDR3 has 14 residues.

The chain recombines TRBV28 with TRBJ2-7; D remains ambiguous. The CDR3 has 12 amino acids. Germline CDR1 is MDHEN and CDR2 is SYDVKM. The V gene lost 3 bases and the J gene lost 6 bases, with 9 bases spanning the gap. The CDR3 here is CASSFLLGEQYF. In DNA form, the CDR3 reads TGTGCCAGCAGTTTCCTTCTGGGCGAGCAGTACTTC.

V gene TRBV5-1 combines with J gene TRBJ2-5; D might be TRBD1 (6 bases). Germline V gene data show CDR1 as SGHRS and CDR2 as YFSETQ. The CDR3 length is 14 residues. V shed 4 bases and J shed 5 bases, with 15 bases lying between them. The CDR3 nucleotides read TGCGCCAGCAGCCCCACAGGGACCTCTGAGACCCAGTACTTC. Amino acid sequence: CASSPTGTSETQYF.

This clonotype was seen a single time. J is TRBJ2-3 and V is TRBV11-2; the D gene is possibly TRBD2 (6 bases). Germline CDR1 and CDR2: SGHAT and FQNNGV. Trimming took off 3 bases at V and 1 base at J, with 11 bases between the two ends. This CDR3 is 15 amino acids long. The CDR3: CASSLTLAGTDTQYF. The CDR3, as DNA: TGTGCCAGCAGCTTGACACTAGCTGGCACAGATACGCAGTATTTT. The complete variable domain, with remaining parts taken from reference TRBV11-2 and TRBJ2-3, reads EAGVAQSPRYKIIEKRQSVAFWCNPISGHATLYWYQQILGQGPKLLIQFQNNGVVDDSQLPKDRFSAERLKGVDSTLKIQPAKLEDSAVYLCASSLTLAGTDTQYFGPGTRLTVL.

The chain combines TRBV7-9 with TRBJ2-5; 7 positions match TRBD2. Germline trimming cut 7 bases from V and 3 bases from J; bases unmatched to any gene: 14. The CDR3 loop spans 16 amino acids. Germline V gives CDR1 SEHNR, CDR2 FQNEAQ (reference sequence). CDR3 in DNA: TGTGCCAGCACCACCCCGAGGGAGGGGCGGGAAGAGACCCAGTACTTC. Protein sequence: CASTTPREGREETQYF.

There are a few counts of this clonotype. The V and J genes are TRBV29-1 and TRBJ2-7, with 8 nucleotides matching TRBD2. J lost 6 bases, V lost 0 bases, and 7 bases had no gene match. Germline-derived CDR1 and CDR2 are SQVTM and ANQGSEA. The CDR3 totals 14 residues. The CDR3 loop is CSVEEWTSSREQYF. For the CDR3, the DNA is TGCAGCGTTGAAGAGTGGACTAGCAGCCGCGAGCAGTACTTC.

V usage is TRBV7-2 and J usage is TRBJ1-2; the D is unclear. V was shortened by 3 bases and J by 8 bases, with 13 bases between the two germline ends. The CDR3 runs to 13 residues. Germline loops: CDR1 SGHTA, CDR2 FQGNSA. CDR3: CASSLNTQLGYTF. The CDR3 DNA reads TGTGCCAGCAGCTTGAACACCCAACTGGGCTACACCTTC.

This clonotype was counted between two and nine times. J is TRBJ2-5 and V is TRBV6-1; 8 positions agree with TRBD2. Trimming at V came to 4 bases and at J to 1 base, leaving 2 bases not matched to a gene. The CDR3 runs to 14 residues. CDR1 is MNHNS and CDR2 is SASEGT in the germline V gene. The CDR3 nucleotides read TGTGCCAGCAGTGGGGGACTAGTCCAAGAGACCCAGTACTTC. It specifies CASSGGLVQETQYF.

The chain is built from TRBV29-1 and TRBJ2-7; no clear D gene. The V and J ends lost 1 base and 7 bases respectively, with 17 bases between them. The CDR3 covers 14 residues. CDR1 is SQVTM and CDR2 is ANQGSEA in the germline V gene. This CDR3 reads CSVEVVLNYNEQYF. CDR3 bases: TGCAGCGTTGAAGTGGTTTTAAACTACAATGAGCAGTACTTC.

The chain combines TRBV14 with TRBJ2-1; 13 nucleotides line up with TRBD2. The junction had 1 base not matched to a gene; V was cut back by 7 bases and J by 10 bases. The CDR3 totals 12 residues. The germline V gene encodes CDR1 SGHDN and CDR2 FVKESK. This CDR3 reads CASMGLAGEQFF. For the CDR3, the DNA is TGTGCCAGCATGGGACTAGCGGGGGAGCAGTTCTTC.

The chain couples TRBV20-1 to TRBJ2-5, with D possibly TRBD2 on 5 matching bases. Trimming stripped 5 bases from V and 3 bases from J, with 13 bases between. Germline V lookup: CDR1 DFQATT, CDR2 SNEGSKA (reference sequence). The CDR3 length is 13 residues. The CDR3 reads CSAPGLFKETQYF. The CDR3 nucleotides read TGCAGTGCTCCCGGACTGTTCAAAGAGACCCAGTACTTC.

The CDR3 DNA sequence: TGTGCCAGCAGCTCCGAGATGGGCCCCTATGGCTACACCTTC. This codes for CASSSEMGPYGYTF. The genes are TRBV5-6 and TRBJ1-2; D unclear. Germline-derived CDR1 and CDR2 are SGHDT and YYEEEE. V dropped 3 bases and J dropped 4 bases, with 13 bases sitting between them. CDR3 length: 14 residues.

This clonotype was counted only a few times. The rearrangement links TRBV20-1 to TRBJ2-5; 9 bases are a match to TRBD1. The junction had 8 bases not matched to a gene; V was cut back by 4 bases and J by 5 bases. The CDR3 is 14 amino acids. Germline loops: CDR1 DFQATT, CDR2 SNEGSKA (reference sequence). As DNA, the CDR3 is TGCAGTGCTACCACAGGGGGCGCGGGTGAGACCCAGTACTTC. Translating it yields CSATTGGAGETQYF.

In its sample, this clonotype was seen a few times. The chain couples TRBV28 to TRBJ2-3; TRBD2 is a possible D gene (5 bases). This CDR3 spans 16 amino acids. Trimming took 4 bases from V and 5 from J, leaving 19 bases between them. Germline values: CDR1 MDHEN, CDR2 SYDVKM. DNA for the CDR3: TGTGCCAGCAGTTCTTGGTTTGCTAGCCTAGGAGATACGCAGTATTTT. Translation: CASSSWFASLGDTQYF. The variable domain in full, completed from reference TRBV28 and TRBJ2-3, reads DVKVTQSSRYLVKRTGEKVFLECVQDMDHENMFWYRQDPGLGLRLIYFSYDVKMKEKGDIPEGYSVSREKKERFSLILESASTNQTSMYLCASSSWFASLGDTQYFGPGTRLTVL.

The genes are TRBV5-1 and TRBJ1-1; TRBD1 matches 12 bases. The germline V gene encodes CDR1 SGHRS and CDR2 YFSETQ. CDR3 length: 15 amino acids. The V segment lost 3 bases and the J segment 4 bases; nucleotides outside the gene matches: 4. The CDR3 protein is CASSSGQGATTEAFF. DNA for the CDR3: TGCGCCAGCAGCTCGGGACAGGGGGCGACCACTGAAGCTTTCTTT. The variable domain in full, completed from reference TRBV5-1 and TRBJ1-1, reads KAGVTQTPRYLIKTRGQQVTLSCSPISGHRSVSWYQQTPGQGLQFLFEYFSETQRNKGNFPGRFSGRQFSNSRSEMNVSTLELGDSALYLCASSSGQGATTEAFFGQGTRLTVV.

V and J are TRBV6-5 and TRBJ2-4; the D gene could be TRBD1 or TRBD2 (6 bases each). The CDR3 spans 15 residues. Germline CDR1 is MNHEY and CDR2 is SVGAGI. The V gene lost 0 bases and the J gene lost 7 bases, with 13 bases spanning the gap. The CDR3 reads CASSYSDKGGNIQYF. The CDR3 nucleotides read TGTGCCAGCAGTTACTCGGATAAGGGGGGTAACATTCAGTACTTC.